The rows below give T cell receptor beta chains drawn from one sample of a study of metastatic and nonmetastatic thyroid tumors. TCRdb reprocessed the PCR reads via MiXCR. Of over 25,000 clones detected, approximately 15% appear once; the ten largest clones hold about 4.6%. Sample: blood. These receptors were obtained from a female donor with papillary thyroid cancer or a benign thyroid nodule (not recorded which). Some clones in this sample may be carry-over from other donors' samples. CDR3s include the opening cysteine and the closing phenylalanine or tryptophan. The D gene is left open where the match is weak. Clone size is stated in some rows and not others, as once, few, many or a class when expanded.

J	V	D	size	CDR3	DNA
TRBJ2-7	TRBV28	TRBD1	medium-sized	CASSPGSGQDNPYEQYF	TGTGCCAGCAGCCCCGGCTCCGGACAGGACAATCCCTACGAGCAGTACTTC
TRBJ2-1	TRBV20-1	TRBD2	many	CSATGLAGGWEKQFF	TGCAGTGCTACCGGACTAGCGGGGGGTTGGGAGAAGCAGTTCTTC
TRBJ2-5	TRBV12-3/TRBV12-4	-	many	CASSFSQETQYF	TGTGCCAGCAGTTTCAGTCAAGAGACCCAGTACTTC
TRBJ2-7	TRBV28	-	few	CASIFSGTGPTEQYF	TGTGCCAGCATTTTCTCCGGGACCGGTCCCACCGAGCAGTACTTC
TRBJ2-7	TRBV6-2/TRBV6-3	TRBD2	few	CASSCPRTSGYEQYF	TGTGCCAGCAGTTGTCCGCGTACTAGCGGTTACGAGCAGTACTTC
TRBJ2-7	TRBV19	TRBD2	many	CASSTGGMSEQYF	TGTGCCAGTAGTACGGGGGGGATGAGCGAGCAGTACTTC
TRBJ2-3	TRBV15	TRBD2	-	CATSRDTLAGGPEDTQYF	TGTGCCACCAGCAGAGATACATTGGCGGGAGGGCCCGAAGATACGCAGTATTTT
TRBJ2-6	TRBV29-1	-	many	CSATRQDSGANVLTF	TGCAGCGCCACCCGACAGGACTCTGGGGCCAACGTCCTGACTTTC
TRBJ1-4	TRBV5-1	TRBD1	many	CASSLAVAGGNEKLFF	TGCGCCAGCAGCTTGGCCGTAGCAGGGGGTAATGAAAAACTGTTTTTT
TRBJ2-4	TRBV7-9	TRBD2	many	CASSLSASGGRDIQYF	TGTGCCAGCAGCTTATCGGCTAGCGGGGGCCGGGACATTCAGTACTTC
TRBJ2-1	TRBV20-1	-	many	CSASFRQERSYNEQFF	TGCAGTGCTAGCTTCAGACAGGAACGGTCCTACAATGAGCAGTTCTTC
TRBJ2-5	TRBV9	TRBD2	many	CASSVDPGGQSQTQYF	TGTGCCAGCAGCGTAGATCCGGGGGGGCAGTCCCAGACCCAGTACTTC
TRBJ1-1	TRBV28	-	few	CASSLFHPNTEAFF	TGTGCCAGCAGTTTGTTCCATCCCAACACTGAAGCTTTTTTT
TRBJ2-7	TRBV5-1	-	-	CASSLVEGEQYF	TGTGCCAGCAGCTTGGTTGAGGGCGAGCAGTACTTC
TRBJ2-1	TRBV28	TRBD2	few	CASSGTSGNYNEQFF	TGTGCCAGCTCCGGGACTAGCGGAAACTACAATGAGCAGTTCTTC
TRBJ2-7	TRBV7-9	TRBD2	many	CASSPLAGHYEQYF	TGTGCCAGCAGCCCTCTAGCGGGCCACTACGAGCAGTACTTC
TRBJ2-3	TRBV6-1	TRBD1	many	CASRDRDADTQYF	TGTGCCAGCAGGGACAGGGATGCAGATACGCAGTATTTT
TRBJ2-7	TRBV28	-	few	CASLGESGLERTSYEQYF	TGTGCCAGCTTAGGGGAGTCGGGCCTAGAGAGAACATCGTACGAGCAGTACTTC
TRBJ2-6	TRBV5-1	-	many	CASSLESLSGANVLTF	TGCGCCAGCAGCTTGGAATCCCTCTCTGGGGCCAACGTCCTGACTTTC
TRBJ2-5	TRBV7-3	TRBD1	many	CASSTDRAAETQYF	TGTGCCAGCAGCACTGACAGGGCGGCAGAGACCCAGTACTTC
TRBJ2-3	TRBV4-1	-	-	CASIQDISNTQYF	TGCGCCAGCATCCAAGATATCAGTAATACGCAGTATTTT
TRBJ2-1	TRBV27	TRBD2	many	CASSRTSGYNEQFF	TGTGCCAGCAGCCGGACTAGCGGCTACAATGAGCAGTTCTTC
TRBJ2-3	TRBV7-8	-	many	CASSRSTDTQYF	TGTGCCAGCAGCCGTTCTACAGATACGCAGTATTTT
TRBJ2-1	TRBV18	-	many	CASSPTAHNEQFF	TGTGCCAGCTCACCAACGGCCCACAATGAGCAGTTCTTC
TRBJ2-5	TRBV6-2/TRBV6-3	TRBD1	-	CASSYPTPRQGPLETQYF	TGTGCCAGCAGTTACCCCACCCCACGACAGGGACCCCTGGAGACCCAGTACTTC
TRBJ1-1	TRBV2	-	many	CASRPEGLNTEAFF	TGTGCCAGCAGACCGGAGGGACTGAACACTGAAGCTTTCTTT
TRBJ2-7	TRBV7-2	TRBD2	many	CASSLGGGSSYEQYF	TGTGCCAGCAGCTTAGGGGGCGGGAGCTCCTACGAGCAGTACTTC
TRBJ2-7	TRBV6-2/TRBV6-3	-	medium-sized	CASSYGEWGEQYF	TGTGCCAGCAGTTACGGGGAGTGGGGCGAGCAGTACTTC
TRBJ2-7	TRBV20-1	TRBD2	many	CSASFLAGEGEQYF	TGCAGTGCTAGCTTCTTAGCGGGAGAGGGCGAGCAGTACTTC
TRBJ2-4	TRBV5-1	TRBD2	many	CASSLVGAGGIQYF	TGCGCCAGCAGCTTGGTAGGAGCGGGGGGCATTCAGTACTTC
TRBJ2-1	TRBV5-4	TRBD2	few	CASSSRAGLSYNEQFF	TGTGCCAGCAGCTCGAGAGCGGGACTCTCCTACAATGAGCAGTTCTTC
TRBJ1-1	TRBV12-5	-	-	CDSGPPGRGVNTEAFF	TGTGATAGTGGACCGCCGGGGCGGGGGGTGAACACTGAAGCTTTCTTT
TRBJ1-5	TRBV27	-	-	CASSTEGLNQPQHF	TGTGCCAGCAGTACAGAGGGTCTCAATCAGCCCCAGCATTTT
TRBJ1-6	TRBV7-6	-	many	CASSLETGNSPLHF	TGTGCCAGCAGCTTAGAAACGGGTAATTCACCCCTCCACTTT
TRBJ2-1	TRBV20-1	TRBD2	many	CSARSASGRENEQFF	TGCAGTGCTAGATCGGCTAGCGGGAGGGAGAATGAGCAGTTCTTC
TRBJ1-5	TRBV6-1	-	many	CASSGGASNQPQHF	TGTGCCAGCAGTGGGGGGGCGAGCAATCAGCCCCAGCATTTT
TRBJ2-3	TRBV11-2	TRBD2	many	CASSPVAGGGDTQYF	TGTGCCAGCAGCCCCGTAGCGGGCGGCGGAGATACGCAGTATTTT
TRBJ2-7	TRBV20-1	-	-	CSARSPSATSYEQYF	TGCAGTGCTAGAAGCCCCAGCGCCACCTCCTACGAGCAGTACTTC
TRBJ2-1	TRBV28	TRBD1	many	CASSQPPLIRGQSYNEQFF	TGTGCCAGCAGCCAACCTCCCTTGATCAGGGGGCAATCCTACAATGAGCAGTTCTTC
TRBJ2-7	TRBV27	-	many	CASSPPSSYEQYF	TGTGCCAGCAGTCCGCCAAGCTCCTACGAGCAGTACTTC
TRBJ2-1	TRBV6-2/TRBV6-3	-	many	CASSFNGRRLDQRQFF	TGTGCCAGCAGTTTTAATGGCCGGCGACTAGACCAAAGACAGTTCTTC
TRBJ2-7	TRBV5-5	-	-	CASSLGRVGEQYF	TGTGCCAGCAGCTTGGGCAGGGTGGGCGAGCAGTACTTC
TRBJ1-2	TRBV6-1	-	many	CASTLGHRYGYTF	TGTGCCAGCACCTTGGGACATCGCTATGGCTACACCTTC
TRBJ2-2	TRBV7-9	-	many	CASNPDRNTGELFF	TGTGCCAGCAACCCGGACAGGAACACCGGGGAGCTGTTTTTT
TRBJ2-1	TRBV6-6	TRBD2	many	CASSYTPGTSLNEQFF	TGTGCCAGCAGTTACACCCCCGGGACTAGTTTAAATGAGCAGTTCTTC
TRBJ1-1	TRBV5-1	-	many	CASSLIGGYTEAFF	TGCGCCAGCAGCTTGATCGGGGGCTACACTGAAGCTTTCTTT
TRBJ2-5	TRBV12-3/TRBV12-4	-	many	CASSLHGAGETQYF	TGTGCCAGCAGTTTACATGGGGCAGGGGAGACCCAGTACTTC
TRBJ1-2	TRBV3-1	-	many	CASSQPDYGYTF	TGTGCCAGCAGCCAACCAGACTATGGCTACACCTTC
TRBJ2-3	TRBV2	TRBD1	many	CASNRQGSTDTQYF	TGTGCCAGCAACCGACAGGGAAGCACAGATACGCAGTATTTT
TRBJ1-4	TRBV5-4	TRBD1	many	CASSLGTGGMSYEKLFF	TGTGCCAGCAGCTTAGGGACAGGGGGAATGAGTTATGAAAAACTGTTTTTT
TRBJ1-1	TRBV18	TRBD1	many	CASSPTGGPTEAFF	TGTGCCAGCTCACCAACAGGGGGCCCAACTGAAGCTTTCTTT
TRBJ2-3	TRBV30	TRBD2	many	CAGNRPGGTQYF	TGTGCCGGGAATCGACCGGGGGGTACGCAGTATTTT
TRBJ2-1	TRBV5-1	TRBD2	many	CASSLEEREYNEQFF	TGCGCCAGCAGCTTGGAAGAGCGGGAGTATAATGAGCAGTTCTTC
TRBJ1-2	TRBV27	-	medium-sized	CASTRDTTSSINYGYTF	TGTGCCAGCACCCGGGACACGACCTCGTCTATAAACTATGGCTACACCTTC
TRBJ2-1	TRBV24-1	-	many	CATSDYNPGIRDGQFF	TGTGCCACCAGTGACTACAATCCCGGGATACGGGATGGGCAGTTCTTC
TRBJ2-2	TRBV18	-	-	CASSPHGPWGNTGELFF	TGTGCCAGCTCACCACACGGACCGTGGGGTAACACCGGGGAGCTGTTTTTT
TRBJ2-3	TRBV5-4	TRBD2	many	CASSLVRLAGGSVDTQYF	TGTGCCAGCAGCTTGGTCAGACTAGCGGGGGGGTCTGTAGATACGCAGTATTTT